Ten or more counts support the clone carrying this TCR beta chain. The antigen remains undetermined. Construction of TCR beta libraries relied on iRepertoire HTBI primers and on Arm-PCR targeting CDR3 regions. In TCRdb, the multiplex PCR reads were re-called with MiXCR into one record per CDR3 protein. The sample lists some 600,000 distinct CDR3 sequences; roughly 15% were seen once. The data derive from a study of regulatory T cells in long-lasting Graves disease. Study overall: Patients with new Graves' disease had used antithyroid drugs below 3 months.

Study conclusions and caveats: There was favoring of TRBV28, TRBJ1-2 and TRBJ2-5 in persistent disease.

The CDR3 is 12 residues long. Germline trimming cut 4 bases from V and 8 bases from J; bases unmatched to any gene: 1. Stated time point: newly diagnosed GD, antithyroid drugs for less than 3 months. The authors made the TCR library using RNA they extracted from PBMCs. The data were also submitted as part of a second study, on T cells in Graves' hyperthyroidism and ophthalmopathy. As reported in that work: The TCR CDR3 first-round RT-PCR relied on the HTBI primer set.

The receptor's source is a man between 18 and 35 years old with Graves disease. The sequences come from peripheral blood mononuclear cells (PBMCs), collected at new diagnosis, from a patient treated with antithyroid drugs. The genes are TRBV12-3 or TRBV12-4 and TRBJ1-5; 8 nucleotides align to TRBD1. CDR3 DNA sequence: TGTGCCAGCAGTTCGGGACAGGAGCCCCAGCATTTT. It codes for CASSSGQEPQHF.